These T cell receptor beta chains were read from a single sample in a study of blood T cell repertoires in COVID-19. The table came from immunoSEQ multiplex PCR; TCRdb's copy has only in-frame clones and leaves some out. Of about 110,000 clones listed, 65% to 80% are singletons. Sequencing was performed on peripheral blood. The receptors were sampled from a woman in her thirties or forties with acute or convalescent COVID-19. Both conserved end residues are part of each CDR3. A D gene is named only where the DNA matches it firmly. Size is stated for part of the rows, as once, few or many counts, or as a class when the clone is expanded.

v_call: TRBV10-3; j_call: TRBJ1-2; clone_size: few; d_call: .; cdr3_length: 14; cdr3_nt: TGTGCCATCAGCGACCTCGGACAGTTCTATGGCTACACCTTC; cdr3_aa: CAISDLGQFYGYTF
v_call: TRBV29-1; j_call: TRBJ2-1; clone_size: .; d_call: .; cdr3_length: 13; cdr3_nt: TGCAGCGTTGAAAAGCGGTCATCGGGTGAGCAGTTCTTC; cdr3_aa: CSVEKRSSGEQFF
v_call: TRBV29-1; j_call: TRBJ2-3; clone_size: once; d_call: TRBD2; cdr3_length: 14; cdr3_nt: TGCAGCGTCACCGGGAGGACCTACACAGATACGCAGTATTTT; cdr3_aa: CSVTGRTYTDTQYF
v_call: TRBV25-1; j_call: TRBJ2-1; clone_size: once; d_call: .; cdr3_length: 14; cdr3_nt: TGTGCCAGCAGTGATTCGAGTCTATACAATGAGCAGTTCTTC; cdr3_aa: CASSDSSLYNEQFF
v_call: TRBV2; j_call: TRBJ2-1; clone_size: .; d_call: TRBD2; cdr3_length: 14; cdr3_nt: TGTGCCAGAGAAGCGGGGACCTCCTACAATGAGCAGTTCTTC; cdr3_aa: CAREAGTSYNEQFF
v_call: TRBV11-2; j_call: TRBJ2-7; clone_size: .; d_call: .; cdr3_length: 16; cdr3_nt: TGTGCCAGCAGCTTAGATCGTCTGCAGGGAATGGGCGAGCAGTACTTC; cdr3_aa: CASSLDRLQGMGEQYF
v_call: TRBV6-1; j_call: TRBJ2-7; clone_size: .; d_call: TRBD1; cdr3_length: 14; cdr3_nt: TGTGCCAGCAGTGAAAGGACAGGGGGCTACGAGCAGTACTTC; cdr3_aa: CASSERTGGYEQYF
v_call: TRBV13; j_call: TRBJ1-3; clone_size: .; d_call: TRBD1; cdr3_length: 14; cdr3_nt: TGTGCCAGCAGCTTAGGACAGGGGTTGAACACCATATATTTT; cdr3_aa: CASSLGQGLNTIYF
v_call: TRBV10-1; j_call: TRBJ1-5; clone_size: .; d_call: TRBD1; cdr3_length: 17; cdr3_nt: TGCGCCAGCAGTGAGTCGAGGGACAGGGGTCCCAATCAGCCCCAGCATTTT; cdr3_aa: CASSESRDRGPNQPQHF
v_call: TRBV28; j_call: TRBJ1-5; clone_size: .; d_call: TRBD1; cdr3_length: 14; cdr3_nt: TGTGCCAGCAGCCTTGACAGGGATGATCAGCCCCAGCATTTT; cdr3_aa: CASSLDRDDQPQHF
v_call: TRBV6-4; j_call: TRBJ1-1; clone_size: .; d_call: .; cdr3_length: 14; cdr3_nt: TGTGCCAGCAGTGCCACAGGGTCGAACACTGAAGCTTTCTTT; cdr3_aa: CASSATGSNTEAFF
v_call: TRBV4-1; j_call: TRBJ2-2; clone_size: .; d_call: TRBD1; cdr3_length: 17; cdr3_nt: TGCGCCAGCAGCCAGTTATTCACAGGGGAAGGGGCCGGGGAGCTGTTTTTT; cdr3_aa: CASSQLFTGEGAGELFF
v_call: TRBV5-1; j_call: TRBJ2-2; clone_size: few; d_call: .; cdr3_length: 15; cdr3_nt: TGCGCCAGCAGCTTGGAAGGGACATCCACCGGGGAGCTGTTTTTT; cdr3_aa: CASSLEGTSTGELFF
v_call: TRBV19; j_call: TRBJ2-2; clone_size: once; d_call: .; cdr3_length: 14; cdr3_nt: TGTGCCAGTACGTCCCCACAGGGAACCGGGGAGCTGTTTTTT; cdr3_aa: CASTSPQGTGELFF
v_call: TRBV30; j_call: TRBJ1-4; clone_size: .; d_call: TRBD1; cdr3_length: 14; cdr3_nt: TGTGCCTGGAACCCCGCAGGGGGCGGTGAAAAACTGTTTTTT; cdr3_aa: CAWNPAGGGEKLFF
v_call: TRBV10-1; j_call: TRBJ1-1; clone_size: .; d_call: .; cdr3_length: 13; cdr3_nt: TGCGCCAGCAGTGAGTCAGGGAGCTCTGAAGCTTTCTTT; cdr3_aa: CASSESGSSEAFF
v_call: TRBV9; j_call: TRBJ2-1; clone_size: once; d_call: TRBD2; cdr3_length: 15; cdr3_nt: TGTGCCAGCAGCGTGGGCGGGGGGGCCCACAATGAGCAGTTCTTC; cdr3_aa: CASSVGGGAHNEQFF
v_call: TRBV18; j_call: TRBJ1-4; clone_size: once; d_call: .; cdr3_length: 14; cdr3_nt: TGTGCCAGCTCACGAAGCAGAGACGGGGAAAAACTGTTTTTT; cdr3_aa: CASSRSRDGEKLFF
v_call: TRBV6-5; j_call: TRBJ2-7; clone_size: .; d_call: .; cdr3_length: 15; cdr3_nt: TGTGCCAGCACCCCGGGGGACGCAAGCTCCTACGAGCAGTACTTC; cdr3_aa: CASTPGDASSYEQYF
v_call: TRBV28; j_call: TRBJ2-7; clone_size: .; d_call: TRBD1; cdr3_length: 15; cdr3_nt: TGTGCCAGCAGTCTAAAGGGACAGGGTGGCTACGAGCAGTACTTC; cdr3_aa: CASSLKGQGGYEQYF
v_call: TRBV25-1; j_call: TRBJ1-6; clone_size: .; d_call: TRBD1; cdr3_length: 15; cdr3_nt: TGTGCCAGCAGCCAGACGGGACAGGGAGGTTCACCCCTCCACTTT; cdr3_aa: CASSQTGQGGSPLHF
v_call: TRBV3-1/TRBV3-2; j_call: TRBJ2-7; clone_size: .; d_call: TRBD2; cdr3_length: 14; cdr3_nt: TGTGCCAGCAGCCGGACTAGCGGGGGGTACGAGCAGTACTTC; cdr3_aa: CASSRTSGGYEQYF
v_call: TRBV3-1/TRBV3-2; j_call: TRBJ2-7; clone_size: .; d_call: .; cdr3_length: 16; cdr3_nt: TGTGCCAGCAGCCAGTTTGGAGGGGGGGCTGGGTACGAGCAGTACTTC; cdr3_aa: CASSQFGGGAGYEQYF
v_call: TRBV11-2; j_call: TRBJ2-5; clone_size: .; d_call: TRBD2; cdr3_length: 16; cdr3_nt: TGTGCCAGCAGCCAGGGGTCGACTAGCGGGGCTAGTAGCCAGTACTTC; cdr3_aa: CASSQGSTSGASSQYF
v_call: TRBV6-1; j_call: TRBJ1-4; clone_size: .; d_call: .; cdr3_length: 16; cdr3_nt: TGTGCCAGCAGTGAAGGCACAGGGTTTGCTAATGAAAAACTGTTTTTT; cdr3_aa: CASSEGTGFANEKLFF
v_call: TRBV7-2; j_call: TRBJ2-7; clone_size: few; d_call: .; cdr3_length: 12; cdr3_nt: TGTGCCAGCAGCTACAAAATCTACGAGCAGTACTTC; cdr3_aa: CASSYKIYEQYF
v_call: TRBV28; j_call: TRBJ1-2; clone_size: .; d_call: TRBD1; cdr3_length: 13; cdr3_nt: TGTGCCAGCAGAACAGGGGGAGACTATGGCTACACCTTC; cdr3_aa: CASRTGGDYGYTF
v_call: TRBV5-1; j_call: TRBJ2-7; clone_size: .; d_call: .; cdr3_length: 14; cdr3_nt: TGCGCCAGCAGCCCCTTCCGAGCTTCCTACGAGCAGTACTTC; cdr3_aa: CASSPFRASYEQYF
v_call: TRBV6-5; j_call: TRBJ2-3; clone_size: .; d_call: TRBD2; cdr3_length: 15; cdr3_nt: TGTGCCAGCAGGAAGGGACTAGCGGGCGCCGATACGCAGTATTTT; cdr3_aa: CASRKGLAGADTQYF
v_call: TRBV3-1/TRBV3-2; j_call: TRBJ1-1; clone_size: .; d_call: .; cdr3_length: 14; cdr3_nt: TGTGCCAGCACCCGGAGCCCTGCGAACACTGAAGCTTTCTTT; cdr3_aa: CASTRSPANTEAFF
v_call: TRBV9; j_call: TRBJ2-1; clone_size: .; d_call: .; cdr3_length: 15; cdr3_nt: TGTGCCAGCAGCGTAGACACAGGGTCGTACAATGAGCAGTTCTTC; cdr3_aa: CASSVDTGSYNEQFF
v_call: TRBV6-5; j_call: TRBJ1-5; clone_size: .; d_call: .; cdr3_length: 14; cdr3_nt: TGTGCCAGCACCGGGCGGGGGTTCAATCAGCCCCAGCATTTT; cdr3_aa: CASTGRGFNQPQHF